The sequence of this T cell receptor beta chain was determined in a study of long-term antiretroviral therapy in people with HIV. General study points: From the mid-2000s to the late 2010s, blood was obtained, possibly while participants received older ART regimens. Even long-term ART left TRB diversity below transplant donor controls, despite gains.

On this clone: The antigen remains undetermined.

Survey-level immunoSEQ v3.0 assays were run. TCRdb keeps only in-frame clones here, not all; method: immunoSEQ multiplex PCR. The table includes about 48,000 clones, approximately 79% detected once. Donors each had at least one pre-ART PBMC sample and at least two post-ART ones. The sequence was collected from a woman aged 18-35 years with HIV. Source: unsorted PBMCs, taken 0.8 years after starting antiretroviral therapy.

The CDR3 DNA reads TGTGCCAGCACCAAAACTAGCGGGAGAGACCATACGCAGTATTTT. Translation gives CASTKTSGRDHTQYF. The chain employs TRBV11-2 and TRBJ2-3; 11 bases align to TRBD2. Germline loops: CDR1 SGHAT, CDR2 FQNNGV. After removal of 7 bases from V and 7 bases from J, the junction contained 10 bases not matched to a gene. The CDR3 consists of 15 residues. The full variable domain, its missing parts supplied by reference TRBV11-2 and TRBJ2-3, is EAGVAQSPRYKIIEKRQSVAFWCNPISGHATLYWYQQILGQGPKLLIQFQNNGVVDDSQLPKDRFSAERLKGVDSTLKIQPAKLEDSAVYLCASTKTSGRDHTQYFGPGTRLTVL.